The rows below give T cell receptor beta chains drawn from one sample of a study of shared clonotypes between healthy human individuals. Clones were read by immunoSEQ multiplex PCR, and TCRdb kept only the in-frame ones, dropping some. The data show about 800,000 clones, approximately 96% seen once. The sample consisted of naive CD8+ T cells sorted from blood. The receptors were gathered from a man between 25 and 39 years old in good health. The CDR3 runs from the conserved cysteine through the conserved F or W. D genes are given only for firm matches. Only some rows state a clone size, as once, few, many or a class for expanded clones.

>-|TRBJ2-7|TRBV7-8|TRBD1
CASMKYQTGTGVYEQYF
TGTGCCAGTATGAAATACCAAACCGGGACAGGGGTTTATGAGCAGTACTTC
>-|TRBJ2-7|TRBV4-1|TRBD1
CASSHDPTGIYEQYF
TGCGCCAGCAGCCATGACCCGACAGGGATCTACGAGCAGTACTTC
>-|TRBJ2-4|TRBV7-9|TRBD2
CASSSTSSLKNIQYF
TGTGCCAGCAGCTCGACTAGCAGCCTCAAAAACATTCAGTACTTC
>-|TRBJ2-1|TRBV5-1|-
CASSFRADSSYNEQFF
TGCGCCAGCAGCTTCCGAGCGGATAGCTCCTACAATGAGCAGTTCTTC
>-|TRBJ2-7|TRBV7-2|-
CASSLTSFVPPNYEQYF
TGTGCCAGCAGCTTGACTAGTTTCGTCCCCCCGAACTACGAGCAGTACTTC
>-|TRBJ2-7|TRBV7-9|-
CASRRSGYEQYF
TGTGCCAGCAGGAGGAGTGGGTACGAGCAGTACTTC
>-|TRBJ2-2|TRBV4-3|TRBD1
CASSQAGTGNTGELFF
TGCGCCAGCAGCCAAGCAGGGACAGGAAACACCGGGGAGCTGTTTTTT
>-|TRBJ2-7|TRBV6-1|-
CASSGLGSEQYF
TGTGCCAGCAGTGGTTTGGGGAGCGAGCAGTACTTC
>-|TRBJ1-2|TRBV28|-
CASSLDTNYGYTF
TGTGCCAGCAGTTTAGACACGAACTATGGCTACACCTTC
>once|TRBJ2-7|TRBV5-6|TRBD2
CASSAGLATYEQYF
TGTGCCAGCAGCGCGGGACTAGCAACCTACGAGCAGTACTTC
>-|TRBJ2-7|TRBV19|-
CASSISKGYEQYF
TGTGCCAGTAGTATATCGAAGGGATACGAGCAGTACTTC
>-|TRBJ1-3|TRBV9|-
CASSVWGQSSGNTIYF
TGTGCCAGCAGCGTATGGGGACAAAGCTCTGGAAACACCATATATTTT
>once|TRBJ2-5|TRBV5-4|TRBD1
CASSLEMGQQETQYF
TGTGCCAGCAGCTTGGAGATGGGACAGCAAGAGACCCAGTACTTC
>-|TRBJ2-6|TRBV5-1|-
CASSSVEVGANVLTF
TGCGCCAGCAGCTCAGTCGAAGTTGGGGCCAACGTCCTGACTTTC
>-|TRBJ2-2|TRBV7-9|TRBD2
CASSPSGGPNTGELFF
TGTGCCAGCAGCCCGAGCGGGGGCCCGAACACCGGGGAGCTGTTTTTT
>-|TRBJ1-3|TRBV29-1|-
CSVGLGNTIYF
TGCAGCGTCGGACTGGGGAACACCATATATTTT
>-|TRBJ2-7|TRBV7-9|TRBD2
CASTWTSGSNEQYF
TGTGCCAGCACCTGGACTAGCGGGAGCAACGAGCAGTACTTC
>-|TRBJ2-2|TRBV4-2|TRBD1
CASSQRTGLTTGELFF
TGTGCCAGCAGCCAGCGGACAGGGCTGACCACCGGGGAGCTGTTTTTT
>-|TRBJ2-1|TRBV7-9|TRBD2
CASSPYLREDGEQFF
TGTGCCAGCAGCCCCTACCTCCGGGAGGACGGTGAGCAGTTCTTC
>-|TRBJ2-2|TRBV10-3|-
CAISEPGGSGELFF
TGTGCCATCAGTGAGCCAGGCGGGTCCGGGGAGCTGTTTTTT
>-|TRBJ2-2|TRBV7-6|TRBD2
CASSLVLRGLVKTGELFF
TGTGCCAGCAGCTTAGTGCTCAGGGGACTAGTGAAGACCGGGGAGCTGTTTTTT
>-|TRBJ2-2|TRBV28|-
CASSPGPAKYTGELFF
TGTGCCAGCAGTCCGGGACCAGCCAAGTACACCGGGGAGCTGTTTTTT
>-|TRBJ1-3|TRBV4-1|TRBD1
CASSQMPGGGPVSGNTIYF
TGCGCCAGCAGCCAAATGCCAGGGGGCGGACCAGTTTCTGGAAACACCATATATTTT
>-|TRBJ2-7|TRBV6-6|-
CASSYRRVPSYEQYF
TGTGCCAGCAGTTACCGGCGGGTGCCATCCTACGAGCAGTACTTC
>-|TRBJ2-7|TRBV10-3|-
CAISEDSTYEQYF
TGTGCCATCAGTGAGGACAGTACCTACGAGCAGTACTTC
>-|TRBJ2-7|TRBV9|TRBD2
CASSVGELARTPTSYEQYF
TGTGCCAGCAGCGTAGGGGAACTAGCGAGAACGCCTACCTCCTACGAGCAGTACTTC
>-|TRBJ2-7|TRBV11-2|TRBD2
CASSPPGLDEQYF
TGTGCCAGCAGCCCACCGGGACTAGACGAGCAGTACTTC